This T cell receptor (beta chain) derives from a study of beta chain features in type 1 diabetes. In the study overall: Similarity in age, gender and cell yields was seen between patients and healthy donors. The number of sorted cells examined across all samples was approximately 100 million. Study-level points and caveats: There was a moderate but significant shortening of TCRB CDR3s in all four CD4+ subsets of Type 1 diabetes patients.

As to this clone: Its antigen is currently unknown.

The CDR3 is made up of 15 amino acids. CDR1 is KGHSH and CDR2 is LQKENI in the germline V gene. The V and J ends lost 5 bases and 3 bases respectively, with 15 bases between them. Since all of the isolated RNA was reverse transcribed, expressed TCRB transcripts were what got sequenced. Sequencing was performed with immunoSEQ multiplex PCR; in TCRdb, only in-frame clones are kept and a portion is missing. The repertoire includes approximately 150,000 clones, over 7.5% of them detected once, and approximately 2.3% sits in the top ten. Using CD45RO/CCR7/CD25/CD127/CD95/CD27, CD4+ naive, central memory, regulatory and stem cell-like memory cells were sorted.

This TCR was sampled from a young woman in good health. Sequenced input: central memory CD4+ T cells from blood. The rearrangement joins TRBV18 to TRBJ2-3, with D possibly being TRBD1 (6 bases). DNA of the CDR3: TGTGCCAGCTCAGCAGCCACAGGGTCTACAGATACGCAGTATTTT. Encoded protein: CASSAATGSTDTQYF.